This T cell receptor (beta chain) is drawn from a study of graft-versus-host responses after intestinal transplantation. Study results and caveats: The authors found GvH clones in recipient marrow, some appearing first in ileum or blood. Early declines in HvG clones that occurred post-transplant were associated with peak circulating GvH clone levels. Allografts carried high graft-versus-host to host-versus-graft clonal ratios in patients having graft-donor T cell macrochimerism.

The table came from immunoSEQ multiplex PCR; TCRdb's copy has only in-frame clones and leaves some out. The sample lists 90,000 to 100,000 clones, 86% occurring once. J lost 0 bases, V lost 0 bases, and 10 bases had no gene match. The germline CDR1 and CDR2 sequences are GTSNPN and SVGIG (reference sequence). The CDR3 extends over 19 amino acids. Worth noting for this clone: Its antigen is unknown.

The gene calls are TRBV30 and TRBJ2-3, with 12 bases that match TRBD2. The clonotype comes from a human patient who received an intestinal transplant, so some T cells may come from the graft donor. This material consisted of PBMCs, taken 255 days after intestinal transplant. CDR3 residues: CAWSVQRLAGAQSTDTQYF. In DNA, the CDR3 is TGTGCCTGGAGTGTACAAAGACTAGCGGGGGCCCAGAGCACAGATACGCAGTATTTT.